This T cell receptor (beta chain) came from a study of T cell repertoires in cytomegalovirus infection. About the research overall: Public TCR beta signatures marked donors with CMV infection and the matching HLA.

The CDR3 totals 13 residues. Trimming removed 9 bases at V and 5 bases at J, with 17 bases between. MiXCR, run by TCRdb on the reads, gives a single entry per CDR3 protein. The repertoire holds approximately 73,000 distinct CDR3 sequences, with about 37% as singletons. In regard to this clonotype: What it binds is not known.

Material: CD8+ T cells from cultured PBMCs, obtained from culture after CMV antigen stimulation. The TCR comes from a human donor in good health (CMV status not recorded). Some clones in this sample may be carry-over from other donors' samples. The genes are TRBV12-3 or TRBV12-4 and TRBJ2-7; maybe TRBD2 (5 bases). The CDR3, as DNA: TGTGCCAGTGGGAACGCCGGGATCCACGAGCAGTACTTC. Its protein is CASGNAGIHEQYF.